Following are 11 T cell receptor beta chains from one sample sequenced in a study of cytomegalovirus exposure and HLA in healthy donors (dated by TCRdb to 2017 to 2019). Preparation of the library involved the immunoSEQ multiplex PCR assay. Sourced from immuneACCESS, this table was stored by TCRdb with only in-frame sequences that have V and J called. A share of the clones is absent; for the studies checked, an unresolved V gene accounts for under half, and the remainder has no known explanation. The sample table holds 150,000 to 200,000 clones, of which 85% to 90% were seen once. The ten biggest clones cover about a tenth of the sample. The sample comprised PBMCs. The receptors here all came from a woman aged 18-30 years in good health and CMV-seropositive.

This clone appeared a single time. This rearrangement joins TRBV2 to TRBJ2-1; 9 nucleotides match TRBD2. Trimming removed 7 bases from V and 8 bases from J; junction bases left unmatched: 9. This CDR3 spans 14 amino acids. The germline gives CDR1 SNHLY, CDR2 FYNNEI. CDR3 amino acids: CASIGSGSWYEQFF. For the CDR3, the DNA is TGTGCCAGCATAGGTAGCGGGAGTTGGTATGAGCAGTTCTTC.

This rearrangement joins TRBV6-6 to TRBJ2-1; D gene uncertain. The CDR3 is 13 residues long. Germline CDR1 MNHNY, CDR2 SVGAGI (reference sequence). V lost 2 bases and J 7 bases, leaving 9 bases between the germline ends. Here the CDR3 reads CASSYAEQNEQFF. For the CDR3, the DNA is TGTGCCAGCAGTTACGCAGAACAAAATGAGCAGTTCTTC.

The CDR3 sequence is CSVEIASVGAYEQYF. The CDR3 DNA reads TGCAGCGTTGAAATCGCATCGGTCGGGGCCTACGAGCAGTACTTC. This chain uses TRBV29-1 with TRBJ2-7; a weak D match, TRBD2 (5 bases). This CDR3 is built from 15 residues. Trimming pared 2 bases from V and 2 bases from J, leaving 16 bases between. Germline CDR1 reads SQVTM; CDR2 reads ANQGSEA.

This chain joins TRBV28 and TRBJ1-1, with 9 bases lining up with TRBD1. This CDR3 is built from 16 residues. The junction had 13 bases not matched to a gene; V was cut back by 8 bases and J by 3 bases. Per germline, CDR1 MDHEN and CDR2 SYDVKM. The CDR3 sequence: CASSYKNTGGDTEAFF. Written as DNA, the CDR3 is TGTGCCAGCTCGTATAAGAACACAGGGGGCGACACTGAAGCTTTCTTT.

This chain joins TRBV6-6 and TRBJ2-7; perhaps TRBD2 as D (5 bases). The ends were cut back, 5 bases at V and 0 bases at J, with 14 bases in the middle. The CDR3 has 15 residues. The germline CDR1 and CDR2 sequences are MNHNY and SVGAGI (reference sequence). For the CDR3, the DNA is TGTGCCAGCAGTACTCCCCAGGCGGGCTCCTACGAGCAGTACTTC. It specifies CASSTPQAGSYEQYF.

The chain combines TRBV27 with TRBJ2-1, with D possibly matching TRBD1 (5 bases). The V end was cut by 5 bases, the J end by 4 bases, with 21 bases between. CDR1 MNHEY and CDR2 SMNVEV come from the germline V gene (reference sequence). The CDR3 consists of 17 residues. The CDR3 DNA sequence: TGTGCCAGCAGTGTACTAACTGGGGCAGAAATATACAATGAGCAGTTCTTC. This encodes CASSVLTGAEIYNEQFF.

V gene TRBV5-1 combines with J gene TRBJ2-5; 10 bases align to TRBD2. Germline V gives CDR1 SGHRS, CDR2 YFSETQ. The J segment lost 4 bases and the V segment lost 1 base, leaving 7 bases of the junction unmatched. The CDR3 runs to 16 residues. CDR3 coding DNA: TGCGCCAGCAGCTTGCAACTAGCGGGATTAGCAGAGACCCAGTACTTC. Translation: CASSLQLAGLAETQYF.

The chain is built from TRBV5-1 and TRBJ2-5; 11 bases agree with TRBD2. The ends lost 3 bases at V and 2 bases at J; junction bases unmatched: 3. The germline gives CDR1 SGHRS, CDR2 YFSETQ. This CDR3 is built from 15 residues. CDR3 nucleotide sequence: TGCGCCAGCAGCTCAACTAGCGGGAGACAAGAGACCCAGTACTTC. Its translation: CASSSTSGRQETQYF.

The rearrangement joins TRBV11-2 to TRBJ2-7, with a possible D match to TRBD1 (6 bases). Germline V lookup: CDR1 SGHAT, CDR2 FQNNGV. The CDR3 runs to 14 residues. V shed 4 bases and J shed 4 bases, with 14 bases lying between them. The DNA of the CDR3 is TGTGCCAGCAGCTCCAACAGGGTAGGGTACGAGCAGTACTTC. Translated, it gives CASSSNRVGYEQYF.

On this clone: This CDR3 is also generated by other DNA sequences in the sample. This sequence joins TRBV15 and TRBJ1-2; TRBD1 matches 9 bases. Looked up from germline, CDR1 is LNHNV and CDR2 is YYDKDF (reference sequence). V lost 1 base, J lost 8 bases, and 8 bases stayed unmatched. The CDR3 is 15 amino acids. The CDR3, as DNA: TGTGCCACCAGCAGAGGAAACACAGGGGGCGAAGGCTACACCTTC. The encoded protein is CATSRGNTGGEGYTF.

V and J are TRBV27 and TRBJ1-1; no firm D call. The V and J ends lost 5 bases and 6 bases respectively, with 16 bases between them. CDR3 length equals 14 residues. Germline-derived CDR1 and CDR2 are MNHEY and SMNVEV (reference sequence). Written as DNA, the CDR3 is TGTGCCAGCAGTCTCACAGATTTGAATCCTGAAGCTTTCTTT. Amino acids: CASSLTDLNPEAFF.